This T cell receptor beta chain comes out of a study of T cell responses to AZD1222 COVID-19 vaccine. In germline, CDR1 is SQVTM, CDR2 ANQGSEA. The ends were cut back, 6 bases at V and 0 bases at J, with 15 bases in the middle. CDR3 length: 14 residues. A word on this clone: Antigen unknown.

General study points: At baseline, just a handful of AZD1222 recipients tested seropositive. Spike-specific TCR breadth and depth went up after people got two AZD1222 doses.

Here immunoSEQ multiplex PCR was the method, and the copy in TCRdb shows in-frame clones only, minus some. The sample consists of 80,000 to 100,000 clones, 75% to 95% of them appearing once. It was second doses at about 4 or about 12 weeks that were pooled. The gene calls are TRBV29-1 and TRBJ2-7; D gene uncertain. The source was peripheral blood, collected 28 days after the second AZD1222 dose. This clonotype originated in an adult who received the AZD1222 COVID-19 vaccine. The DNA for the CDR3 is TGCAGCGTCCGACCGACGGCACTCTCCTACGAGCAGTACTTC. It translates to CSVRPTALSYEQYF.